This entry lists 7 T cell receptor beta chains sequenced from one sample in a study of human T cells and chemical hapten exposure. TCRdb reprocessed the RACE reads via MiXCR and lists one record per CDR3 protein. The sample records about 85,000 distinct CDR3 sequences, around 10% being singletons. Described time point: patch test 2, 6 weeks after DPC sensitization. Treatment indicated: therapeutic diphenylcyclopropenone sensitization with weekly scalp DPC. The source material was whole blood, sampled in connection with sensitization to the hapten diphenylcyclopropenone (DPC). All receptors come from a man between 18 and 29 years old with alopecia areata. Some clones in this sample may be carry-over from other donors' samples.

This clonotype appeared many times. This chain joins TRBV19 and TRBJ2-7; 7 positions match TRBD1. The CDR3 loop spans 16 amino acids. CDR1 is LNHDA, CDR2 SQIVND, per germline (reference sequence). The trim removed 5 bases at V and 0 bases at J, leaving 10 bases unmatched. The CDR3 here is CASSGHRGQISYEQYF. For the CDR3, the DNA is TGTGCCAGTAGTGGTCACAGGGGCCAAATCTCCTACGAGCAGTACTTC.

The sample holds a few counts of this clonotype. CDR3 residues: CASRLKKSYNEQFF. The CDR3 coding sequence is TGTGCAAGTCGCTTAAAAAAATCCTACAATGAGCAGTTCTTC. This chain uses TRBV12-2 with TRBJ2-1. TRBV12-2 is shown as a pseudogene. The length of the CDR3 is 14 residues.

This clonotype was seen only a few times. This chain links TRBV20-1 with TRBJ1-1; perhaps TRBD1 as D (6 bases). This CDR3 is 14 amino acids long. Germline CDR1 DFQATT, CDR2 SNEGSKA (reference sequence). The V end lost 1 base, the J end lost 3 bases, and 12 bases lay between the germline ends. The CDR3 DNA follows: TGCAGTGCTAGAGTTGGGGGCCCGGACACTGAAGCTTTCTTT. Residues: CSARVGGPDTEAFF.

The V gene is TRBV6-6, the J gene TRBJ1-2, with a possible D match to TRBD1 (6 bases). Germline CDR1 and CDR2: MNHNY and SVGAGI (reference sequence). V shed 7 bases and J shed 2 bases, with 20 bases lying between them. The CDR3 runs 16 residues. CDR3 protein: CASTLPGQRLNYGYTF. The CDR3 DNA reads as TGTGCCAGCACTTTGCCCGGACAGCGACTGAACTATGGCTACACCTTC.

The rearrangement uses TRBV11-2 and TRBJ2-7; the match to TRBD1 covers 7 bases. This CDR3 spans 15 amino acids. V gave up 4 bases and J gave up 6 bases; unmatched junction bases: 12. Germline loops: CDR1 SGHAT, CDR2 FQNNGV. In nucleotides, the CDR3 is TGTGCCAGCAGCTCTTACAGGGGTCCACTACCCGAGCAGTACTTC. Translated: CASSSYRGPLPEQYF.

The chain couples TRBV20-1 to TRBJ2-7; TRBD1 matches at 8 bases. Unmatched junction bases numbered 13, after V lost 1 base and J lost 8 bases. Germline loops: CDR1 DFQATT, CDR2 SNEGSKA (reference sequence). The CDR3 has 15 amino acids. In nucleotides, the CDR3 is TGCAGTGCTAGAGGCGAAAGGACAGGGCTTTCCCAGCAGTACTTC. Its translation: CSARGERTGLSQQYF.

The V gene is TRBV5-1, the J gene TRBJ2-1; 7 bases align to TRBD1. Germline trimming cut 4 bases from V and 7 bases from J; bases unmatched to any gene: 5. The germline CDR1 and CDR2 sequences are SGHRS and YFSETQ. This CDR3 has 13 residues. The CDR3, as DNA: TGCGCCAGCAGCATAACGACAGGGAATGAGCAGTTCTTC. It yields the protein CASSITTGNEQFF.